This note documents a single TCR beta chain sequence. Antigen unknown. This specimen belongs to a study of cytomegalovirus exposure and HLA in healthy donors. The V gene end was trimmed by 5 bases and the J gene end by 4 bases; junction bases not matched to a gene: 3. This CDR3 has 14 amino acids. CDR1 and CDR2 (germline): SGHTA, FQGNSA. Study-wide findings and caveats: A later examination showed that TCR association rates differed by HLA locus, with DRB1 most and HLA-C fewest.

Vbeta (60) and Jbeta (13) primers were used in the PCR. Generated by immunoSEQ multiplex PCR, the TCRdb table keeps only in-frame clones and is missing some. The repertoire has 100,000 or so clones, about 80% of them found once; the top ten carry roughly 8%. This receptor was obtained from a man aged 40-49 years in good health and CMV-seropositive. Sequences were obtained from PBMCs. The chain joins TRBV7-2 to TRBJ1-5; 9 nucleotides line up with TRBD1. This chain's CDR3 is CASSRQGGNQPQHF. CDR3 coding DNA: TGTGCCAGCAGCCGACAGGGGGGAAATCAGCCCCAGCATTTT.